These T cell receptor beta chains were read from a single sample in a study of blood T cell repertoires in COVID-19. Method: immunoSEQ multiplex PCR; TCRdb's copy keeps in-frame clones and lacks some. The table lists about 100,000 clones, about 88% of them singletons, with 7.4% in the top ten. The sequenced sample was peripheral blood. These receptors all stem from a man younger than 40 in a cohort sampled during active COVID-19. Both conserved end residues are trimmed from each CDR3. Not every row has a clone size; where given, it reads once, few, many or a size class.

clone_size | j_call | v_call | cdr3_aa
NA | TRBJ2-3 | TRBV6-2/TRBV6-3 | ASSYRTDTQY
NA | TRBJ2-7 | TRBV11-2 | ASSWGLGQGGSYEQY
once | TRBJ1-3 | TRBV18 | ASSNLSRDNSGNTIY
NA | TRBJ1-2 | TRBV27 | ASSLYQGALGYT
NA | TRBJ1-1 | TRBV28 | ASSTGTGGTEAF
NA | TRBJ1-4 | TRBV18 | ASSPRQGADEKLF
NA | TRBJ1-1 | TRBV10-1 | ASPRSRNVTEAF
NA | TRBJ2-5 | TRBV9 | ASSPGGTSGHQETQY
NA | TRBJ2-1 | TRBV7-9 | ASSYRGAWGYNEQF
NA | TRBJ2-1 | TRBV7-3 | ASSLLAGAYNEQF
many | TRBJ1-5 | TRBV20-1 | SASYRGKNQPQH
NA | TRBJ2-3 | TRBV6-6 | ASSRGTSGALGDTQY
NA | TRBJ2-7 | TRBV11-2 | ASSLIGQGAHEQY
NA | TRBJ1-1 | TRBV7-9 | ASSPLSTEAF
NA | TRBJ1-2 | TRBV6-5 | ASSPQRTDYGYT
NA | TRBJ2-2 | TRBV7-9 | ANERGPGELF
NA | TRBJ2-3 | TRBV6-1 | ASSEGIAGATDTQY
NA | TRBJ2-7 | TRBV11-1 | ASSLGQVYEQY
NA | TRBJ1-2 | TRBV5-8 | ASSSMIDYRGGGYT
NA | TRBJ1-2 | TRBV2 | ASPANYGYT
NA | TRBJ1-2 | TRBV23-1 | ASRGGDYGYT
NA | TRBJ2-7 | TRBV2 | ASSQESGGSYEQY
NA | TRBJ1-5 | TRBV20-1 | SASTGTGNSNQPQH
NA | TRBJ2-2 | TRBV5-6 | ASSLGPGGTGELF
NA | TRBJ2-7 | TRBV2 | ASNERTGGYEQY
NA | TRBJ1-6 | TRBV13 | ASSLRGESSYNSPLH
NA | TRBJ2-5 | TRBV10-3 | AIRSGETQY
NA | TRBJ2-3 | TRBV10-3 | AISEGAADTQY
NA | TRBJ2-3 | TRBV29-1 | SVDPGLQDTQY
NA | TRBJ1-3 | TRBV9 | ASSVVDSDSGNTIY
NA | TRBJ1-3 | TRBV19 | ASSGTGAGNTIY
NA | TRBJ1-1 | TRBV23-1 | ASSQGMRRGDTEAF
NA | TRBJ2-2 | TRBV29-1 | SVDGGTGDTGELF
NA | TRBJ2-1 | TRBV5-1 | ASSLAAGLENEQF
NA | TRBJ2-5 | TRBV29-1 | SVVVSGETQY
once | TRBJ1-5 | TRBV30 | AWSPPNFRAEPQH
few | TRBJ1-5 | TRBV19 | ASSYGQGATPNQPQH
NA | TRBJ2-2 | TRBV28 | ASRNAGPNTGELF
NA | TRBJ1-2 | TRBV30 | AWSQTGGHNYGYT
NA | TRBJ2-7 | TRBV6-5 | ASSYRRGVNEQY
NA | TRBJ1-1 | TRBV15 | ATSRDNAVRYTEAF
NA | TRBJ2-5 | TRBV4-2 | ASSPGDRGRPGTQY
NA | TRBJ1-5 | TRBV7-2 | ASSLQGGQPQH
NA | TRBJ2-5 | TRBV6-2/TRBV6-3 | ASSYYRESGETQY
NA | TRBJ1-3 | TRBV3-1/TRBV3-2 | ASSQAPGSGNTIY
NA | TRBJ1-5 | TRBV19 | ASSLSEGGYQPQH
NA | TRBJ1-2 | TRBV5-1 | ASSLAQDRAFGYT
NA | TRBJ2-7 | TRBV5-1 | ASSRDSRGEQY
NA | TRBJ2-1 | TRBV19 | ASSIGASGGAVEQF
NA | TRBJ1-1 | TRBV28 | ASSFTPEQWHGTEAF
once | TRBJ2-7 | TRBV28 | ASSLMGGEQY
NA | TRBJ2-5 | TRBV7-6 | ASSPHGGSKETQY
NA | TRBJ2-1 | TRBV5-1 | ASSSGQGMREQF
NA | TRBJ1-2 | TRBV7-9 | ASSLTDSHYGYT
NA | TRBJ2-1 | TRBV5-1 | ASSFPNTSGGAQNEQF
NA | TRBJ1-1 | TRBV2 | ASNGLRGDTEAF
few | TRBJ1-5 | TRBV30 | AWSSPGTGVQPQH